This passage covers 7 T cell receptor beta chains from one sample sequenced in a study of cytomegalovirus exposure and HLA in healthy donors. A multiplex PCR was run with 60 Vbeta primers and 13 Jbeta primers. Only in-frame clones appear in the TCRdb table, and some are missing; sequencing was by immunoSEQ multiplex PCR. Of some 140,000 clones listed, around four fifths are singletons. The sequenced sample was PBMCs. The receptor source for this set is a woman aged 45-60 years in good health and CMV-seropositive.

The sample holds one count of this clone. The V call is TRBV6-5, the J call TRBJ2-4, with 10 bases identical to TRBD2. After removal of 5 bases from V and 6 bases from J, the junction contained 7 bases not matched to a gene. Germline V lookup: CDR1 MNHEY, CDR2 SVGAGI. CDR3 length: 15 residues. CDR3 residues: CASSGIAGGLNIQYF. CDR3 coding DNA: TGTGCCAGCAGTGGGATAGCGGGAGGACTAAACATTCAGTACTTC.

The chain carries TRBV5-1 and TRBJ2-3, with 11 bases identical to TRBD2. This CDR3 contains 16 residues. Germline assignment: CDR1 SGHRS and CDR2 YFSETQ. V trimming: 4 bases; J trimming: 0 bases; junction bases outside the gene matches: 4. CDR3 amino acids: CASSIGTSGSTDTQYF. CDR3 bases: TGCGCCAGCAGCATAGGGACTAGCGGAAGCACAGATACGCAGTATTTT.

The rearrangement links TRBV5-1 to TRBJ2-1; 14 nucleotides agree with TRBD2. CDR3 length equals 15 residues. CDR1 is SGHRS and CDR2 is YFSETQ in the germline V gene. J lost 9 bases, V lost 4 bases, and 6 bases had no gene match. The CDR3 DNA follows: TGCGCCAGCAGCAGACTAGCGGGAGGGAGGAGTGAGCAGTTCTTC. As protein: CASSRLAGGRSEQFF.

The chain has TRBV2 and TRBJ1-5; no clear D gene. Germline CDR1 reads SNHLY; CDR2 reads FYNNEI. V was clipped by 11 bases and J by 0 bases, with 14 bases between them. The CDR3 has 14 amino acids. The CDR3 region is CASTQIYSNQPQHF. The CDR3 DNA follows: TGTGCCTCAACCCAGATTTATAGCAATCAGCCCCAGCATTTT.

The gene calls are TRBV28 and TRBJ1-3; 8 bases map to TRBD1. The CDR3 loop spans 16 amino acids. V lost 2 bases, J lost 7 bases, and 10 bases stayed unmatched. In germline, CDR1 is MDHEN, CDR2 SYDVKM. CDR3 in DNA: TGTGCCAGCAGTTTAGTTGGACAGGGTAAGAGGAACACCATATATTTT. Amino acid sequence: CASSLVGQGKRNTIYF.

The CDR3 sequence is CASRVGALSTDTQYF. The CDR3 DNA reads TGTGCCAGCAGGGTAGGGGCCCTTAGCACAGATACGCAGTATTTT. J is TRBJ2-3 and V is TRBV5-4, with D tentatively TRBD1 (5 bases). CDR1 and CDR2 (germline): SGHNT, YYREEE (reference sequence). Trimming removed 5 bases at V and 0 bases at J, with 13 bases between. This CDR3 contains 15 residues. Using reference TRBV5-4 and TRBJ2-3 for the parts outside the CDR3, the full variable domain is ETGVTQSPTHLIKTRGQQVTLRCSSQSGHNTVSWYQQALGQGPQFIFQYYREEENGRGNFPPRFSGLQFPNYSSELNVNALELDDSALYLCASRVGALSTDTQYFGPGTRLTVL.

The chain links TRBV10-3 to TRBJ1-5; TRBD1 matches 7 bases. The CDR3 covers 14 residues. V was clipped by 6 bases and J by 5 bases; unmatched bases: 7. Germline V CDR1 and CDR2: ENHRY, SYGVKD. CDR3 nucleotide sequence: TGTGCCATCAGCGTAACAGGGGAGGATCAGCCCCAGCATTTT. Its translation: CAISVTGEDQPQHF.